The 27 T cell receptor beta chains below all came from one sample that was sequenced in a study of blood T cell repertoires in COVID-19 (dated by TCRdb to 2020 to 2021). Receptor amplification or capture employed the immunoSEQ multiplex PCR assay. TCRdb provides this immuneACCESS table in a form limited to in-frame rearrangements. Some clones are lacking; in checked studies, under half of them reflect an unresolved V gene, and why the rest are absent is not known. The table for this sample lists more than 100,000 clones; over 75% of them were counted only once. About 4.2% of the sample is taken by the ten largest. The material sequenced was peripheral blood. Source of these receptors: an older woman with acute or convalescent COVID-19.

The V gene is TRBV10-3, the J gene TRBJ1-5; D is ambiguous. CDR1 is ENHRY, CDR2 SYGVKD, per germline. Trimming shortened V by 3 bases and J by 4 bases, and 4 bases separated the two germline ends. The CDR3 extends over 12 amino acids. This CDR3 reads CAISDRNQPQHF. Written as DNA, the CDR3 is TGTGCCATCAGTGACAGGAATCAGCCCCAGCATTTT.

The chain uses TRBV12-3 or TRBV12-4 and TRBJ1-1; tentative D call: TRBD1 (6 bases). The CDR3 spans 13 residues. Trimming took off 7 bases at V and 5 bases at J, with 14 bases between the two ends. The chain's CDR3 is CASKEGTRTEAFF. CDR3 coding DNA: TGTGCCAGCAAAGAGGGGACACGGACTGAAGCTTTCTTT.

This clone was seen repeatedly, ten times or more. This chain links TRBV11-2 with TRBJ1-3; tentatively, D is TRBD1 (5 bases). The CDR3 has 15 amino acids. V dropped 1 base and J dropped 4 bases, with 11 bases sitting between them. The germline V gene has CDR1 SGHAT and CDR2 FQNNGV. The CDR3 sequence is CASSLVDTGGNTIYF. CDR3 in DNA: TGTGCCAGCAGCTTAGTGGACACCGGAGGAAACACCATATATTTT.

J is TRBJ2-4 and V is TRBV11-3; 9 bases line up with TRBD2. Trimming at V came to 2 bases and at J to 0 bases, leaving 8 bases not matched to a gene. Looked up from germline, CDR1 is SGHNT and CDR2 is YENEEA. CDR3 length: 18 amino acids. In DNA, the CDR3 is TGTGCCAGCAGCTTAAGTAGCGGGGGACCTTTAGCCAAAAACATTCAGTACTTC. Translation gives CASSLSSGGPLAKNIQYF.

Comment on this clone: At the DNA level, this CDR3 is encoded by other sequences in the same sample as well. The chain couples TRBV6-2 or TRBV6-3 to TRBJ1-5; D not resolved. Germline lookup yields CDR1 MNHEY and CDR2 SVGEGT. V was trimmed by 2 bases and J by 2 bases, leaving 10 bases between them. The CDR3 has 15 residues. The CDR3 loop is CASSYGRIGNQPQHF. CDR3 coding DNA: TGTGCCAGCAGTTACGGCAGGATCGGCAATCAGCCCCAGCATTTT.

The rearrangement joins TRBV4-2 to TRBJ2-5; maybe TRBD2 (5 bases). This CDR3 has 13 residues. The germline gives CDR1 LGHNA, CDR2 YNFKEQ. Trimming took 5 bases from V and 5 from J, leaving 12 bases between them. The chain's CDR3 is CASSGSRAETQYF. The DNA of the CDR3 is TGTGCCAGCAGCGGGAGTAGAGCGGAGACCCAGTACTTC.

The chain has TRBV7-9 and TRBJ2-1, with 7 bases identical to TRBD1. CDR1 is SEHNR and CDR2 is FQNEAQ in the germline V gene (reference sequence). J gave up 6 bases and V 0 bases, and 2 bases lay outside the gene matches. This CDR3 spans 14 amino acids. The chain's CDR3 is CASSLARDSNEQFF. The CDR3 bases are TGTGCCAGCAGCTTAGCTCGGGACAGCAATGAGCAGTTCTTC.

This rearrangement joins TRBV7-2 to TRBJ1-1; D ambiguous. From germline, CDR1 is SGHTA and CDR2 FQGNSA. The germline V and J ends were trimmed by 2 bases and 1 base, with 8 bases remaining between them. The CDR3 has 14 residues. The CDR3 region is CASSLSPGNTEAFF. CDR3 in DNA: TGTGCCAGCAGCTTATCGCCGGGGAACACTGAAGCTTTCTTT.

The rearrangement links TRBV7-9 to TRBJ1-2, with 9 bases that match TRBD1. V shed 5 bases, J shed 3 bases, and the junction held 7 bases outside the gene matches. The CDR3 consists of 15 residues. The germline V gene has CDR1 SEHNR and CDR2 FQNEAQ (reference sequence). The CDR3 DNA reads TGTGCCAGCAGCGGAAGGGACAGGGTATACTATGGCTACACCTTC. As protein: CASSGRDRVYYGYTF.

The rearrangement uses TRBV5-6 and TRBJ2-5, with 7 bases matching TRBD2. Trimming at V came to 0 bases and at J to 5 bases, leaving 4 bases not matched to a gene. Germline assignment: CDR1 SGHDT and CDR2 YYEEEE. The CDR3 covers 14 residues. CDR3 protein: CASSLAGGGETQYF. The CDR3 nucleotides are TGTGCCAGCAGCTTGGCTGGGGGAGGGGAGACCCAGTACTTC.

The chain carries TRBV19 and TRBJ1-1; 7 bases map to TRBD1. The CDR3 loop spans 13 amino acids. Germline V gene data show CDR1 as LNHDA and CDR2 as SQIVND (reference sequence). The junction had 11 bases not matched to a gene; V was cut back by 9 bases and J by 7 bases. CDR3 protein: CASNYDRAGEAFF. Written as DNA, the CDR3 is TGTGCCAGCAACTACGACAGGGCAGGTGAAGCTTTCTTT.

This rearrangement joins TRBV7-2 to TRBJ2-1; 11 nucleotides agree with TRBD2. Germline CDR1 SGHTA, CDR2 FQGNSA. The CDR3 is 20 amino acids. V dropped 0 bases and J dropped 6; count of bases not matched to a gene: 16. The CDR3 sequence is CASSLARALAGGRAANEQFF. The CDR3 nucleotides read TGTGCCAGCAGCTTAGCCCGGGCGCTAGCGGGGGGCCGGGCGGCCAATGAGCAGTTCTTC.

The V and J genes are TRBV6-5 and TRBJ2-1; D is unresolved. Trimming cost V 2 bases and J 9 bases, with 5 bases left between them. This CDR3 comprises 11 residues. Germline-derived CDR1 and CDR2 are MNHEY and SVGAGI. The CDR3 region has the DNA TGTGCCAGCAGTTACAAAGCTGAGCAGTTCTTC. Amino acid sequence: CASSYKAEQFF.

The chain uses TRBV7-9 and TRBJ2-3; D possibly matches TRBD1 or TRBD2 (6 bases each). The V end was cut by 7 bases, the J end by 2 bases, with 13 bases between. Germline lookup yields CDR1 SEHNR and CDR2 FQNEAQ (reference sequence). This CDR3 comprises 14 residues. The CDR3 nucleotides are TGTGCCAGCACCAGGGGAGGTACCACAGATACGCAGTATTTT. This sequence encodes CASTRGGTTDTQYF. Full variable domain (rest looked up from reference TRBV7-9 and TRBJ2-3): DTGVSQNPRHKITKRGQNVTFRCDPISEHNRLYWYRQTLGQGPEFLTYFQNEAQLEKSRLLSDRFSAERPKGSFSTLEIQRTEQGDSAMYLCASTRGGTTDTQYFGPGTRLTVL.

J is TRBJ2-5 and V is TRBV11-2; TRBD2 agrees at 8 bases. V lost 5 bases, J lost 4 bases, and 15 bases stayed unmatched. The CDR3 loop spans 17 amino acids. The germline V gene encodes CDR1 SGHAT and CDR2 FQNNGV. The CDR3 spells CASSPYSGTRVGETQYF. In DNA, the CDR3 is TGTGCCAGCAGCCCCTACTCCGGGACTAGAGTGGGAGAGACCCAGTACTTC.

The V and J genes are TRBV5-5 and TRBJ1-4; no clear D gene. Germline loops: CDR1 SGHKS, CDR2 YYEKEE (reference sequence). This CDR3 spans 14 amino acids. Between the trimmed V and J ends, which lost 0 bases and 8 bases, there was a span of 11 bases. CDR3 in amino acids: CASSLAGFGEKLFF. CDR3 bases: TGTGCCAGCAGCTTGGCGGGGTTCGGCGAAAAACTGTTTTTT. The variable domain in full, completed from reference TRBV5-5 and TRBJ1-4, reads DAGVTQSPTHLIKTRGQQVTLRCSPISGHKSVSWYQQVLGQGPQFIFQYYEKEERGRGNFPDRFSARQFPNYSSELNVNALLLGDSALYLCASSLAGFGEKLFFGSGTQLSVL.

This clone appeared a few times. This sequence joins TRBV11-1 and TRBJ1-3; D not resolved. V gave up 1 base and J gave up 0 bases, with 7 bases separating them. The CDR3 runs 15 residues. Germline V gene lookup returns CDR1 SGHAT and CDR2 FQDESV (reference sequence). CDR3 in amino acids: CASSLGPTSGNTIYF. CDR3 nucleotides: TGTGCCAGCAGCTTAGGGCCAACCTCTGGAAACACCATATATTTT.

The gene calls are TRBV6-6 and TRBJ1-2; D unclear. This CDR3 has 14 residues. Germline CDR1 is MNHNY and CDR2 is SVGAGI (reference sequence). The germline V and J ends were trimmed by 3 bases and 2 bases, with 10 bases remaining between them. For the CDR3, the DNA is TGTGCCAGCAGTTATGCGAATTTGAACTATGGCTACACCTTC. Protein sequence: CASSYANLNYGYTF.

The J gene is TRBJ2-7, the V gene TRBV2; weak D call: TRBD1 (6 bases). CDR1 is SNHLY, CDR2 FYNNEI, per germline. The CDR3 sequence is 13 residues long. The V end lost 0 bases, the J end lost 9 bases, and 12 bases lay between the germline ends. The CDR3 DNA sequence: TGTGCCAGCAGTGAAGCGGGACAAGTCGCGCAGTACGTC. Protein sequence: CASSEAGQVAQYV.

This chain links TRBV2 with TRBJ2-3; D not certain. The germline V gene has CDR1 SNHLY and CDR2 FYNNEI. With 5 bases removed from V and 4 bases from J, the gap between germline ends came to 4 bases. CDR3 length: 11 amino acids. DNA for the CDR3: TGTGCCAGCAGTCAGGCAGATACGCAGTATTTT. Translated, it gives CASSQADTQYF.

This sequence joins TRBV19 and TRBJ1-2, with D possibly TRBD1 on 6 matching bases. Germline V gives CDR1 LNHDA, CDR2 SQIVND (reference sequence). The CDR3 loop spans 15 amino acids. V was pared by 7 bases and J by 4 bases, with 19 bases between. In nucleotides, the CDR3 is TGTGCCAGTACCATTTGGAGGGGGGGATCCTATGGCTACACCTTC. This codes for CASTIWRGGSYGYTF.

This clone was observed once. This chain links TRBV2 with TRBJ2-1, with 8 bases identical to TRBD2. V lost 4 bases to trimming and J lost 8 bases; unmatched junction nucleotides: 10. CDR3 length: 15 residues. Germline V gene data show CDR1 as SNHLY and CDR2 as FYNNEI. Written as DNA, the CDR3 is TGTGCCAGCAGTGGCGAGCGGGGGTTAGTCCATGAGCAGTTCTTC. It specifies CASSGERGLVHEQFF.

The chain employs TRBV10-3 and TRBJ2-5; TRBD2 matches 9 bases. The CDR3 sequence is 15 residues long. Per the germline V gene, CDR1 is ENHRY and CDR2 is SYGVKD. V was pared by 3 bases and J by 5 bases, with 7 bases of the junction left unmatched. The CDR3 DNA reads TGTGCCATCAGTGAACTGGGACTAGCCGGTGAGACCCAGTACTTC. Its translation is CAISELGLAGETQYF.

This clone came up once. The gene calls are TRBV10-2 and TRBJ1-5; TRBD1 agrees at 8 bases. With V trimmed by 5 bases and J by 4 bases, 4 bases remained unmatched. The CDR3 runs to 14 residues. The germline V gene encodes CDR1 WSHSY and CDR2 SAAADI. Here the CDR3 reads CASSQQGGNQPQHF. For the CDR3, the DNA is TGCGCCAGCAGTCAACAGGGGGGGAATCAGCCCCAGCATTTT.

V usage is TRBV6-5 and J usage is TRBJ1-1, with a possible D match to TRBD1 (6 bases). CDR1 MNHEY and CDR2 SVGAGI come from the germline V gene. Trimming pared 5 bases from V and 8 bases from J, leaving 15 bases between. This CDR3 contains 13 residues. The CDR3 protein is CASSRGTGREAFF. CDR3 bases: TGTGCCAGCAGTAGGGGCACAGGGCGGGAAGCTTTCTTT.

V is TRBV2 and J is TRBJ1-1; 7 bases match TRBD1. The CDR3 contains 12 residues. The germline gives CDR1 SNHLY, CDR2 FYNNEI. Germline trimming cut 10 bases from V and 10 bases from J; bases unmatched to any gene: 12. This chain's CDR3 is CANGQDPTGAFF. The DNA for the CDR3 is TGTGCCAACGGACAGGACCCTACCGGAGCTTTCTTT.

The chain employs TRBV18 and TRBJ1-4; possibly TRBD1 for D (6 bases). The CDR3 extends over 15 amino acids. V dropped 3 bases and J dropped 4 bases, with 12 bases sitting between them. CDR1 and CDR2 from the germline V gene are KGHSH and LQKENI. CDR3 protein: CASSPNTGFNEKLFF. The CDR3 nucleotides are TGTGCCAGCTCACCCAATACAGGGTTTAATGAAAAACTGTTTTTT.